This TCR beta chain was identified during a study of cytotoxic CD8 clonotypes in ibrutinib-treated CLL. On the study more broadly: Patients attained about 25 partial and 2 complete responses; at median about 74 months, around 15 remained remitted while about twelve progressed. Findings of the study overall: Baseline clonality was higher than in age-matched healthy donors and moved in step with circulating CD8+ T-cell counts.

Target depth was 1 in 200,000 to 1 in 1 million T cells, about 10x per clonotype. Sequencing was performed with immunoSEQ multiplex PCR; in TCRdb, only in-frame clones are kept and a portion is missing. The sample lists under 200,000 clones, about 84% occurring once. CDR3 length equals 14 residues. Of note for this clone: Its antigen is as yet unknown.

The chain uses TRBV12-2 and TRBJ1-2; the table assigns TRBD1, which was not confirmed against the DNA. TRBV12-2 is a pseudogene segment. The input for sequencing was PBMCs, taken after 24 months of ibrutinib treatment. The sequence was collected from a human donor with chronic lymphocytic leukemia. In nucleotides, the CDR3 is TGTGCAAGTCCCAATGGGGGCCCTAACTATGGCTACACCTTC. Encoded protein: CASPNGGPNYGYTF.